This T cell receptor beta chain is drawn from a study of T cells after yellow fever vaccination. General study results and limits: Among primary-vaccination clones, most reappeared after the booster, at 96% for CD4 and more than 75% for CD8.

The CDR3 runs to 16 residues. V lost 3 bases to trimming and J lost 3 bases; unmatched junction nucleotides: 8. CDR1 is KGHSH, CDR2 LQKENI, per germline. 5'RACE template switching generated TCR cDNA, adding a universal primer site and UMIs. TCRdb ran MiXCR on the 5' RACE reads and lists one entry per CDR3 protein. The sample has 250,000 to 400,000 distinct CDR3 sequences, about 4% seen once. As for this clonotype: Its antigen is still unknown.

The source was PBMCs, collected 5 days after the yellow fever booster vaccination. The genes are TRBV18 and TRBJ1-5, with 7 bases fitting TRBD1. The receptor's source is a young man who received the YFV17D yellow fever vaccine. CDR3: CASSPGGTGANQPQHF. In DNA, the CDR3 is TGTGCCAGCTCACCGGGGGGTACAGGGGCCAATCAGCCCCAGCATTTT.